This TCR beta chain was documented in a study of cytomegalovirus exposure and HLA in healthy donors (dated 2017 in TCRdb). About the study as a whole: According to an earlier analysis of around 600 of the donors, 150 million to 200 million T cells yielded over 100 million unique TCR beta sequences and roughly 280 Gb of sequence data. An early release covering 500 to 750 HLA-typed donors comprised approximately 300 gigabases of sequencing data and around 80 million unique TCR sequences. Among the roughly 390 genotyped donors, about 83% belonged to the genetic ancestry cluster associated with self-reported Caucasian donors. The study aimed to test whether cataloging public T cell receptors could reveal signatures of past pathogen exposure. The study used immunosequencing to profile the T cell repertoires of 666 subjects and linked those repertoires to cytomegalovirus serostatus. In addition to the first cohort of 500 to 850 subjects, a separate validation cohort of about 120 different subjects was used. To predict cytomegalovirus infection status, the study combined high-throughput TCR immunosequencing, statistical association of individual TCRs with disease status, and machine learning. A later analysis re-analyzed previously published TCR beta repertoires from 660 or so donors and added high-resolution HLA genotyping to study TCR occurrence patterns. In the later analysis, no new phenotypic data were used to find candidate immune exposures; instead, reliance was placed on TCR beta sequences and their occurrence across donors. To decide whether each TCR beta V gene segment behaved as functional or pseudogenic, an earlier analysis of 587 of the donors relied on high-throughput TCR beta sequencing. Donor age, sex, ethnicity and CMV serostatus were collected together with the repertoire data. In a later genetic analysis, genome-wide SNP genotypes for about 55% of the roughly 700 donors were used, and that subset was treated as a discovery cohort. Every discovery cohort repertoire had been produced on one sequencing platform. HLA typing covered class I and class II loci at four-digit resolution. Typing coverage differed by locus: A, B, C, DRB1 and DQB1 were typed in roughly 620-640 donors, DQA1 in about 510, DPA1 in nearly 610, and DPB1 in 400 to 480. Because of strong linkage in the cohort, roughly five DR-DQ haplotypes were treated as single units for association and clustering. On average, roughly 250,000 unique TCR beta nucleotide sequences were sequenced per donor among 398 genotyped donors of the cohort, with roughly 18% of those sequences being non-productive. The study at large found these results: Because the 87-base-pair reads could not distinguish some IMGT-functional V segments, including TRBV6-2 and TRBV6-3, those segments were excluded. Linkage disequilibrium might explain the correlated functional status among segregating V segments, but an unknown experimental factor could not be ruled out. In a later analysis, TCR association rates were found to vary across HLA loci, with the most associated TCRs seen for DRB1 alleles and the fewest for HLA-C alleles. Three of the identified cytomegalovirus-associated TCR beta chains were confirmed in vitro to be specific for cytomegalovirus antigens. Broadly in line with IMGT annotations, most TCR beta V segments showed up in productive rearrangements about 87% or about 30% of the time in an earlier analysis of 587 of the donors. Over 15 rarely observed V segments, including chromosome 9 orphons, were excluded from the earlier analysis of about 600 of the donors because counts were too low. Assigning TCR associations to individual alleles was difficult when HLA alleles, especially DR and DQ, strongly co-occurred. The classifier was reported to diagnose cytomegalovirus status with high specificity and sensitivity in both the original and validation cohorts. Several of the top co-occurrence clusters appeared to be linked to parvovirus B19, influenza, CMV and Epstein-Barr virus, according to a later analysis. Compared with the roughly 700-donor mean, donors in an Asian-associated ancestry cluster had fewer N-insertions in productive TCRs, according to a later genetic analysis. Most TCR sequences were observed very rarely across donors, whereas some public TCRs were present in many individuals. The authors suggested that the approach could potentially be extended to other disease states and immunological phenotypes. A further reported finding was that TCR beta sequences accurately predicted the HLA-A and HLA-B alleles for most subjects in the first cohort. This cohort had only TCR beta chains sequenced, and the lack of alpha or paired-chain data limited which features could be detected. Most CMV-associated TCR beta chains appeared to be HLA-restricted in a later analysis, and the HLA associations seemed to be driven largely by CMV exposure. Immune exposure information for the cohort was limited to CMV serostatus. The sequencing pipeline was judged likely to have produced a cluster of highly shared sequence variants as a technical artifact. V-gene and J-gene trimming of TCR beta chains was associated with a missense DCLRE1C variant in a later genetic analysis, and the association was replicated in an independent cohort. Because HLA typing was missing for some donors at each locus, association tests included only the typed subset. A later analysis associated about 17,000 TCR beta sequences with specific HLA alleles at a false discovery rate of 0.05. Sequencing depth was assumed to be roughly uniform across donors in the presence/absence analyses, though that assumption may not hold. A later analysis found that HLA-associated TCR beta chains were more clonally expanded and had lower generation probabilities than equally common non-associated chains. A total of 164 TCR beta chains were listed by the study as associated with cytomegalovirus.

The method was the immunoSEQ multiplex PCR assay. For the multiplex PCR, a mixture combining 60 forward primers for TCR Vbeta segments and 13 reverse primers for TCR Jbeta segments was used. The CDR3 region of rearranged TCR beta genes was amplified from genomic DNA with a multiplex PCR assay. Amplified TCR beta libraries were sequenced as 87-base-pair reads on the Illumina HiSeq System. In the source study's methods: A later analysis tallied around 80 million unique TCR beta chains across the roughly 610 repertoires, and some 10 million of those chains were shared by two or more donors. Raw reads were error-corrected and collapsed into unique sequences with a nearest-neighbor algorithm that merged closely related sequences to remove PCR and sequencing errors. CDR3 sequences were aligned to IMGT reference sequences to assign V, D and J gene segments. Each retained sequence needed at least a six-nucleotide match to both a V gene segment and a J gene segment. Rearrangements were classified as productive when the CDR3 lacked stop codons and remained in frame with V and J, and all other rearrangements were classified as non-productive. CDR3 was defined according to IMGT convention as the region running from the second conserved V-encoded cysteine to the conserved J-encoded phenylalanine. The earlier analysis of roughly 590 of the donors excluded sequences that lacked an unambiguous match to a single V gene segment. An earlier analysis of a few hundred of the donors classified V segments as functional when productive rearrangements were above 56.7% and as segregating when the standard deviation between donors was above 5%. A statistical classification framework was built to diagnose cytomegalovirus status from the catalog of TCR beta chain sequences. A later analysis assigned V and J genes by comparing TCR nucleotide sequences with IMGT/GENE-DB human TR gene sequences. In a later analysis, CDR3 sequences and most-parsimonious VDJ recombination scenarios were assigned using the TCRdist pipeline. In a later analysis, each TCR beta chain was defined by its CDR3 amino acid sequence together with its V-gene family, and reads lacking a unique V-gene family were excluded. A later analysis removed 600 or so highly shared, low-generation-probability nucleotide sequences to deal with suspected cross-contamination and a sequencing artifact. In a later analysis, a clonal expansion index was calculated for each public chain from normalized within-repertoire ranks of inferred template counts. In a later analysis, generation probabilities were computed with a VDJ recombination model fitted to out-of-frame rearrangements, and the resulting probabilities were checked against IGoR. Hypergeometric tests were used in a later analysis to score TCR-TCR, TCR-HLA and TCR-CMV co-occurrence, with a repertoire-size bias correction applied to the TCR pairs. A later analysis estimated false discovery rates by permuting HLA or CMV assignments 20 times. In a later analysis, co-occurring TCRs were grouped with DBSCAN, and TCRdist sequence similarity was added when clustering was performed within HLA-allele-positive subsets. Repertoires with fewer than 30,000 or more than 120,000 public chains, plus five repertoires with anomalous nucleotide sharing, were excluded from co-occurrence clustering. Entries here come from immuneACCESS through TCRdb and include only in-frame sequences with V and J called. Some clones fail to appear in such tables; in the studies checked, an unresolved V gene covers under half of the shortfall, and the cause of the remainder is unknown. V and J calls and clone size come straight from that table; D and trimming were deduced from the DNA. The sample data list some 150,000 clones, and roughly 80% of these were observed just once. The ten largest make up around 1.5% of the sample.

V loses 4 bases, J loses 4 bases, and the germline ends lie 20 bases apart. The CDR3 sequence holds 15 residues, the cysteine and phenylalanine included. Kept here is only the CDR3 DNA, which spans 45 bases and is read in frame from base 1. CDR1 and CDR2, looked up from the germline V gene (reference sequence), are GTSNPN and SVGIG. The cohort was made up of hundreds of healthy bone marrow donors. Cohort members were all nominally healthy when sampled, although unrecorded immune exposures were likely present. The donor was CMV seronegative and was included in the group of about 400 seronegative cohort members. Every donor gave a peripheral blood sample, and the peripheral blood mononuclear cells from that sample were used for TCR beta sequencing. The Qiagen DNeasy Blood Extraction Kit was used to extract genomic DNA from the blood cell samples. A word on this clone: This receptor's antigen is unknown. No base-level quality is on record; no much larger clone is a single base apart.

Sequencing was carried out using PBMCs. The sequence links TRBV30 to TRBJ2-7; D gene: possibly TRBD1, on 5 matching bases. The sequence was obtained from a female donor in good health and CMV-seronegative. The CDR3 protein sequence reads: CAWNRAAGSLYEQYF. The nucleotide sequence reads TGTGCCTGGAATCGTGCGGCAGGGTCCCTATACGAGCAGTACTTC.